The 32 T cell receptor beta chains listed next were all sequenced from one sample in a study of T cell clonality in common variable immunodeficiency. General study findings and limits: Common variable immunodeficiency TCR beta sequences reportedly had fewer deletions and N-nucleotide insertions.

Their target antigens are unknown. The table came from immunoSEQ multiplex PCR; TCRdb's copy has only in-frame clones and leaves some out. Listed here are roughly 2,500 clones without any singletons, the top ten holding 11%. Sequencing was carried out using peripheral blood mononuclear cells. These receptors were taken from a human donor with common variable immunodeficiency.

Only a few counts were recorded for this clone. CDR3 bases read: TGTGCCAGCAGTCCGGACAGGGGGACCTATGGC. It translates to CASSPDRGTYG. The full-length CDR3 reads as CASSPDRGTYGYTF. The chain employs TRBV7-2 and TRBJ1-2; 10 bases are shared with TRBD1. The observed sequence ends 3 residues before the CDR3 terminus, with the missing tail filled in from the germline J gene. Germline loops: CDR1 SGHTA, CDR2 FQGNSA. The J segment lost 4 bases and the V segment lost 6 bases, leaving 5 bases of the junction unmatched. The CDR3 extends over 14 amino acids.

This clone occurred a few times. The read is 3 residues too short to cover the CDR3 end, so that end is filled in from the germline J gene. The chain joins TRBV25-1 to TRBJ2-1, with TRBD2 matching 10 bases. This CDR3 is 19 amino acids long. V was clipped by 3 bases and J by 6 bases; unmatched bases: 17. Germline CDR1 MGHDK, CDR2 SYGVNS. Incomplete CDR3 DNA: TGTGCCAGCAGTGATTTTCCCCTGCTAGCGGGGGTAGGGGGCAATGAG. This translates into CASSDFPLLAGVGGNE. The full CDR3 reads CASSDFPLLAGVGGNEQFF.

This clone was seen repeatedly, ten times or more. The read ends 3 residues shy of where the CDR3 ends; the end is completed using the germline J gene. J is TRBJ2-7 and V is TRBV9; maybe TRBD1 (6 bases). Germline V gene lookup returns CDR1 SGDLS and CDR2 YYNGEE. The V end was cut by 0 bases, the J end by 2 bases, with 12 bases between. CDR3 size: 15 residues. The CDR3 bases that were read are TGTGCCAGCAGCGTAGGTTGGACAGCAACCTACGAG. It yields the protein CASSVGWTATYE. The CDR3, in full, reads CASSVGWTATYEQYF.

By frequency in the sample, this clone is medium-sized. The read halts 3 residues ahead of the CDR3 end, with the missing end drawn from the germline J gene. This chain links TRBV5-5 with TRBJ1-1; D is unresolved. V was pared by 0 bases and J by 2 bases, with 8 bases between. Germline V gene data show CDR1 as SGHKS and CDR2 as YYEKEE (reference sequence). The CDR3 has 14 amino acids. CDR3 DNA (partial): TGTGCCAGCAGCTTGGGCCAGATTAACACTGAA. Translated: CASSLGQINTE. The whole CDR3 is CASSLGQINTEAFF.

As to this clone: The CDR3 is cut off 3 residues early in the read; its end comes from the germline J gene. This chain joins TRBV7-3 and TRBJ2-3; TRBD2 is a possible D gene (6 bases). This CDR3 has 14 amino acids. Trimming took 2 bases from V and 1 from J, leaving 7 bases between them. The V gene's germline CDR1 is SGHTA and CDR2 FQGTGA. Incomplete CDR3 DNA: TGTGCCAGCAGCTTAGGGACTGGCACAGATACG. Translated: CASSLGTGTDT. The whole CDR3 sequence reads CASSLGTGTDTQYF.

This clone is categorized as medium-sized. The CDR3 end lies 3 residues beyond the end of the read and is filled in from the germline J gene. This chain connects TRBV6-1 to TRBJ2-6; D gene unclear. V dropped 7 bases and J dropped 2 bases, with 12 bases sitting between them. Germline-derived CDR1 and CDR2 are MNHNS and SASEGT. The CDR3 is made up of 15 amino acids. The CDR3 spells CASNDGTAGANVLTF. Incomplete CDR3 DNA: TGTGCCAGCAATGACGGAACAGCTGGGGCCAACGTC.

Within the sample, this clone is medium-sized. With the read ending 3 residues before the CDR3 end, the germline J gene is used to fill in that end. The J gene is TRBJ1-3, the V gene TRBV20-1; TRBD1 matches at 7 bases. The CDR3 runs 16 residues. J gave up 4 bases and V 2 bases, and 11 bases lay outside the gene matches. The germline V gene encodes CDR1 DFQATT and CDR2 SNEGSKA (reference sequence). The CDR3 reads CSARLIEEGAGNTIYF. CDR3 DNA, as far as it was read: TGCAGTGCTAGACTTATAGAGGAGGGGGCCGGAAACACC.

This clone is medium-sized within its sample. The CDR3 goes on 3 residues after the read ends, and that part is filled in from the germline J gene. The chain joins TRBV7-3 to TRBJ1-2, with TRBD1 matching over 10 bases. Germline V lookup: CDR1 SGHTA, CDR2 FQGTGA. CDR3 size: 19 residues. The CDR3 protein is CASRLSARQGATGGYGYTF. Partial CDR3 DNA: TGTGCAAGTCGCTTAAGCGCGAGACAGGGGGCCACGGGCGGCTATGGC.

A few counts support this clone. A single base is all that separates this from a far larger clone, so a read error is likely. The CDR3 end lies 3 residues beyond the end of the read and is filled in from the germline J gene. The J gene is TRBJ2-1, the V gene TRBV19; 7 bases are shared with TRBD1. The CDR3 length is 15 residues. Germline CDR1 reads LNHDA; CDR2 reads SQIVND (reference sequence). J was trimmed by 8 bases and V by 4 bases; bases with no gene match: 11. The CDR3 sequence is CASSTVPTGIYEQFF. The CDR3 bases that were read are TGTGCCAGTAGTACGGTGCCGACAGGGATCTATGAG.

By its share, this clone is medium-sized. The chain's CDR3 is CASVFNSGNTIYF. The CDR3 DNA, read in part, is TGTGCCAGCGTTTTTAACTCTGGAAACACC. This rearrangement joins TRBV2 to TRBJ1-3, with D unclear. The CDR3 is cut off 3 residues early in the read; its end comes from the germline J gene. The CDR3 is 13 amino acids. CDR1 and CDR2 from the germline V gene are SNHLY and FYNNEI. The germline V and J ends were trimmed by 8 bases and 0 bases, with 8 bases remaining between them. The variable domain in full, with the rest retrieved from reference TRBV2 and TRBJ1-3, is EPEVTQTPSHQVTQMGQEVILRCVPISNHLYFYWYRQILGQKVEFLVSFYNNEISEKSEIFDDQFSVERPDGSNFTLKIRSTKLEDSAMYFCASVFNSGNTIYFGEGSWLTVV.

By share, this clone counts as medium-sized. With the read ending 3 residues before the CDR3 end, the germline J gene is used to fill in that end. The rearrangement joins TRBV20-1 to TRBJ2-1; TRBD1 agrees at 9 bases. This CDR3 contains 16 residues. Trimming at V came to 0 bases and at J to 9 bases, leaving 12 bases not matched to a gene. The germline V gene has CDR1 DFQATT and CDR2 SNEGSKA (reference sequence). The CDR3 loop is CSARELQGAGVGEQFF. Partial CDR3 DNA: TGCAGTGCTAGAGAGCTACAGGGGGCCGGGGTAGGTGAG.

This clone was recorded many times. Sequencing ends 3 residues short of the CDR3 end; the germline J gene provides the rest. This chain links TRBV9 with TRBJ2-5, with TRBD2 as a possible D gene (7 bases). The CDR3 totals 14 residues. Germline CDR1 and CDR2: SGDLS and YYNGEE. Deletions cut 4 bases from V and 5 bases from J, with 15 bases between. CDR3 loop: CASSPWGGLETQYF. CDR3 DNA (partial): TGTGCCAGCAGCCCCTGGGGGGGGCTGGAGACC.

Relative to its sample, this clone is medium-sized. The CDR3 DNA, read in part, is TGTGCCAGCAGTGACCGGGACAGTTTCTACAATGAG. Residues: CASSDRDSFYNE. The whole CDR3 sequence is CASSDRDSFYNEQFF. V is TRBV6-1 and J is TRBJ2-1; the match to TRBD1 covers 7 bases. The sequence runs out 3 residues before the end of the CDR3; the remainder is reconstructed from the germline J gene. The germline V gene has CDR1 MNHNS and CDR2 SASEGT. This CDR3 comprises 15 residues. V was pared by 3 bases and J by 3 bases, with 5 bases of the junction left unmatched.

This clone was seen repeatedly, ten times or more. With the read ending 3 residues before the CDR3 end, the germline J gene is used to fill in that end. The genes are TRBV6-2 or TRBV6-3 and TRBJ2-7, with TRBD2 matching over 8 bases. This CDR3 comprises 16 residues. The V gene end was trimmed by 4 bases and the J gene end by 1 base; junction bases not matched to a gene: 9. From germline, CDR1 is MNHEY and CDR2 SVGEGT. Partial CDR3 DNA: TGTGCCAGCAGTTCAGTAGCGGGGCATAAATCCTACGAG. Translation gives CASSSVAGHKSYE. The full CDR3 is CASSSVAGHKSYEQYF.

This clone is medium-sized (0.01 to 0.1%) in the sample. Read coverage stops 3 residues before the CDR3 terminus; the germline J gene supplies the remainder. V gene TRBV12-5 combines with J gene TRBJ2-7, with D uncertain. In germline, CDR1 is LGHNT, CDR2 FRNRAP. The V gene lost 4 bases and the J gene lost 3 bases, with 13 bases spanning the gap. This CDR3 is built from 14 residues. The CDR3 sequence is CASGSQVTYYEQYF. The CDR3 bases that were read are TGTGCTAGTGGTTCCCAGGTCACATACTACGAG.

This clone was seen a handful of times. The CDR3 end lies 3 residues beyond the end of the read and is filled in from the germline J gene. V and J are TRBV7-9 and TRBJ1-5; D remains ambiguous. The CDR3 has 14 amino acids. Germline assignment: CDR1 SEHNR and CDR2 FQNEAQ (reference sequence). The V gene lost 2 bases and the J gene lost 7 bases, with 12 bases spanning the gap. CDR3 in amino acids: CASSLYGDKQPQHF. CDR3 DNA (partial): TGTGCCAGCAGCTTATACGGGGATAAGCAGCCC.

This clone showed up many times. The read is 3 residues too short to cover the CDR3 end, so that end is filled in from the germline J gene. The chain uses TRBV20-1 and TRBJ2-1; TRBD1 matches at 8 bases. The CDR3 runs to 12 residues. The germline CDR1 and CDR2 sequences are DFQATT and SNEGSKA (reference sequence). The V segment lost 6 bases and the J segment 9 bases; nucleotides outside the gene matches: 7. Here the CDR3 reads CSAVGQGGEQFF. CDR3 bases read: TGCAGTGCAGTCGGACAGGGAGGTGAG.

Note on this clone: The read terminates 3 residues ahead of where the CDR3 ends, so the germline J gene completes it. The V call is TRBV19, the J call TRBJ1-5; D not certain. Germline CDR1 is LNHDA and CDR2 is SQIVND (reference sequence). The CDR3 totals 14 residues. V was cut by 4 bases and J by 6 bases, with 13 bases left in between. This CDR3 is CASSKTSDSQPQHF. The covered CDR3 bases are TGTGCCAGTAGTAAGACCAGCGATAGTCAGCCC.

A note on this clone: The read terminates 3 residues before the CDR3 end, so the remaining end is supplied by the germline J gene. The chain is built from TRBV7-9 and TRBJ1-1; D gene unclear. The CDR3 loop spans 13 amino acids. Germline V gene lookup returns CDR1 SEHNR and CDR2 FQNEAQ (reference sequence). CDR3: CASSLGRRVEAFF. The CDR3 DNA, read in part, is TGTGCCAGCAGCTTAGGTCGTAGGGTCGAA.

This clone is labeled medium-sized. Read coverage stops 3 residues before the CDR3 terminus; the germline J gene supplies the remainder. The V and J genes are TRBV5-5 and TRBJ1-5; no definite D call. This CDR3 is built from 10 residues. The germline V and J ends were trimmed by 2 bases and 9 bases, with 3 bases remaining between them. Per germline, CDR1 SGHKS and CDR2 YYEKEE (reference sequence). CDR3 amino acids: CASSLLPQHF. The sequenced CDR3 bases are TGTGCCAGCAGCTTACTGCCC.

By share of the sample, this clone is medium-sized. Coverage ceases 3 residues before the CDR3 finishes, and the germline J gene fills in the end. V usage is TRBV7-2 and J usage is TRBJ1-5; 8 bases agree with TRBD1. Losses at the gene ends were 5 bases for V and 6 bases for J; bases not matched to a gene: 6. Germline V gives CDR1 SGHTA, CDR2 FQGNSA. The CDR3 consists of 14 residues. The CDR3 bases that were read are TGTGCCAGCAGCCCAGGACAGGGACTTCAGCCC. It specifies CASSPGQGLQP. The entire CDR3 protein reads CASSPGQGLQPQHF.

This clone is medium-sized (0.01 to 0.1%) within its sample. Read data end 3 residues before the CDR3 end; the end is taken from the germline J gene. The V and J genes are TRBV20-1 and TRBJ1-4; 9 bases fit TRBD1. V lost 1 base to trimming and J lost 8 bases; unmatched junction nucleotides: 8. Germline assignment: CDR1 DFQATT and CDR2 SNEGSKA (reference sequence). The CDR3 has 15 amino acids. The part of the CDR3 DNA that was read is TGCAGTGCTAGAGGCAGGGGGACAGGGCGGGAAAAA. Its protein is CSARGRGTGREK. The CDR3 in its entirety is CSARGRGTGREKLFF.

This clone was seen only a few times. The sequence runs out 3 residues before the end of the CDR3; the remainder is reconstructed from the germline J gene. Other DNA sequences of this sample code for an identical CDR3. The V call is TRBV6-1, the J call TRBJ2-7, with D perhaps TRBD2 (5 bases). V lost 1 base, J lost 2 bases, and 12 bases lay in between. The CDR3 has 15 amino acids. CDR1 MNHNS and CDR2 SASEGT come from the germline V gene. The CDR3 reads CASSEGTSGPYEQYF. Partial CDR3 DNA: TGTGCCAGCAGTGAAGGAACTAGTGGACCCTACGAG.

By sample share, this clone is medium-sized. From the germline J gene comes the end of the CDR3, since the read stops 3 residues before it. The chain combines TRBV11-2 with TRBJ1-1; 7 nucleotides line up with TRBD1. The V segment lost 0 bases and the J segment 6 bases; nucleotides outside the gene matches: 4. CDR1 and CDR2 from the germline V gene are SGHAT and FQNNGV. The CDR3 loop spans 14 amino acids. CDR3 sequence: CASSLDGTAAEAFF. The CDR3 DNA, read in part, is TGTGCCAGCAGCTTAGACGGGACAGCGGCTGAA.

This clone is classed as medium-sized. The junction departs from the called germline gene at one end, perhaps through a read error. The CDR3 end lies 3 residues beyond the end of the read and is filled in from the germline J gene. V usage is TRBV29-1 and J usage is TRBJ2-7; D is ambiguous. The CDR3 sequence is 12 residues long. Germline assignment: CDR1 SQVTM and CDR2 ANQGSEA. CDR3 amino acids: CSVQDNSYEQYF. CDR3 DNA (partial): TGCAGCGTTCAAGACAATTCCTACGAG.

With regard to this clone: The observed sequence ends 3 residues before the CDR3 terminus, with the missing tail filled in from the germline J gene. J is TRBJ1-6 and V is TRBV7-9, with 9 nucleotides matching TRBD1. Germline V gene sequence: CDR1 SEHNR, CDR2 FQNEAQ (reference sequence). V lost 6 bases, J lost 6 bases, and 3 bases stayed unmatched. The CDR3 spans 14 residues. The DNA read from the CDR3 is TGTGCCAGCAGGTTGGACAGGGGTAATTCACCC. It is translated as CASRLDRGNSP. The whole CDR3 protein is CASRLDRGNSPLHF.

This clone counts as medium-sized. The read ends 3 residues shy of where the CDR3 ends; the end is completed using the germline J gene. The J gene is TRBJ2-7, the V gene TRBV10-3; TRBD1 or TRBD2 may be the D gene (5 bases each). This CDR3 comprises 16 residues. The ends were cut back, 0 bases at V and 5 bases at J, with 17 bases in the middle. Germline assignment: CDR1 ENHRY and CDR2 SYGVKD. CDR3 region: CAISESLRVGNDEQYF. CDR3 DNA, as far as it was read: TGTGCCATCAGTGAGTCGCTCAGGGTCGGGAACGACGAG.

Turning to this clone: Sequencing ends 3 residues short of the CDR3 end; the germline J gene provides the rest. The chain is built from TRBV5-8 and TRBJ1-5, with D possibly being TRBD1 (5 bases). The germline gives CDR1 SGHTS, CDR2 YDEGEE. The CDR3 extends over 14 amino acids. The germline V and J ends were trimmed by 2 bases and 7 bases, with 13 bases remaining between them. The CDR3 spells CASSFGGVRQPQHF. The sequenced CDR3 bases are TGTGCCAGCAGCTTTGGAGGGGTTAGACAGCCC.

This clone occurred many times. The DNA read from the CDR3 is TGTGCCAGCATTCATGCCGGGACAGGGTTTTTGGAGGGC. Amino acid sequence: CASIHAGTGFLEG. The complete CDR3 sequence is CASIHAGTGFLEGYTF. This chain links TRBV12-3 or TRBV12-4 with TRBJ1-2, with 9 bases aligning to TRBD1. The sequence runs out 3 residues before the end of the CDR3; the remainder is reconstructed from the germline J gene. CDR3 size: 16 residues.

The sample holds many counts of this clone. The CDR3 end falls 3 residues outside the read, so it is completed with the germline J gene. This chain links TRBV12-3 or TRBV12-4 with TRBJ2-5; D remains unclear. Trimming pared 3 bases from V and 5 bases from J, leaving 10 bases between. The CDR3 is 13 residues long. The CDR3: CASSLTLGETQYF. The DNA read from the CDR3 is TGTGCCAGCAGTTTGACCCTCGGGGAGACC.

By sample share, this clone is medium-sized (0.01 to 0.1%). The DNA ends 3 residues before the CDR3 does, and the rest of the CDR3 is filled in from the germline J gene. This chain joins TRBV2 and TRBJ2-7, with 14 positions matching TRBD2. The V segment lost 3 bases and the J segment 1 base; nucleotides outside the gene matches: 5. The CDR3 sequence is 17 residues long. CDR1 SNHLY and CDR2 FYNNEI come from the germline V gene. The DNA read from the CDR3 is TGTGCCAGCAGTGAGGGGAGACTAGCGGGGGGGTCCTACGAG. Protein sequence: CASSEGRLAGGSYE. The CDR3 in full is CASSEGRLAGGSYEQYF.

This clone is medium-sized. The DNA ends 3 residues before the CDR3 does, and the rest of the CDR3 is filled in from the germline J gene. This chain connects TRBV19 to TRBJ1-2, with 7 bases that match TRBD1. Unmatched junction bases numbered 8, after V lost 7 bases and J lost 6 bases. Per the germline V gene, CDR1 is LNHDA and CDR2 is SQIVND (reference sequence). The CDR3 loop spans 13 amino acids. The covered CDR3 bases are TGTGCCAGTACTAGGGGGCGCCTCGATGGC. As protein: CASTRGRLDG. The CDR3, in full, reads CASTRGRLDGYTF.